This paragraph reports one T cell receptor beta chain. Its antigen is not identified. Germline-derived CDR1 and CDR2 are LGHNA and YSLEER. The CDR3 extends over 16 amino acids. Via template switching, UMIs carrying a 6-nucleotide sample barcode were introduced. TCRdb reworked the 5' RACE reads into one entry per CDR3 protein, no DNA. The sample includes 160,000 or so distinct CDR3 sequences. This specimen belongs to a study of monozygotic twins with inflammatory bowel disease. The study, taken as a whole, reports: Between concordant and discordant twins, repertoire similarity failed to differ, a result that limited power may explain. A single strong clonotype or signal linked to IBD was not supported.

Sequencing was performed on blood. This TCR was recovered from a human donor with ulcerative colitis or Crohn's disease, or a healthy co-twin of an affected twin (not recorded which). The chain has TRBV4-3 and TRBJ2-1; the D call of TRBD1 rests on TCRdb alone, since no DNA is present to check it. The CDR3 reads CASSQDPAGSYNEQFF.